This TCR beta chain emerged from a study of OX40 agonist ivuxolimab in advanced cancers. Study-wide results and caveats: Clones of CD4+ and CD8+ blood T cells grew by week 6 at doses of 0.1 to 3.0 mg/kg.

Assay: immunoSEQ multiplex PCR; the TCRdb copy retains only in-frame clones and omits some. The sample includes tens of thousands of clones, more than 80% of them seen just once. This clone was detected only once. Its antigen is undetermined. The germline CDR1 and CDR2 sequences are LGHNA and YNFKEQ. Trimming cost V 0 bases and J 9 bases, with 14 bases left between them. The CDR3 is made up of 14 amino acids. The chain uses TRBV4-2 and TRBJ2-5; tentative D call: TRBD1 (5 bases). Sequenced here: CD4+ or CD8+ T cells sorted from blood, sampled in a trial of the OX40 agonist ivuxolimab. This receptor was taken from an adult with an advanced solid tumor such as melanoma, head and neck, liver or kidney cancer. The CDR3 coding sequence is TGTGCCAGCAGCCAAGAGGGAACAGGCTCGGCCCAGTACTTC. Encoded protein: CASSQEGTGSAQYF.